The 13 T cell receptor beta chains below come from one sample, sequenced in a study of cytomegalovirus exposure and HLA in healthy donors. Produced via immunoSEQ multiplex PCR; TCRdb's table is partial and in-frame only. The table includes over 200,000 clones, 65% to 85% detected once. Material: PBMCs. All receptors come from a woman aged 25 to 39 in good health and CMV-seropositive.

The chain uses TRBV7-8 and TRBJ2-2, with TRBD2 matching over 7 bases. The J segment lost 6 bases and the V segment lost 2 bases, leaving 12 bases of the junction unmatched. There are 17 residues in the CDR3. Germline lookup yields CDR1 SGHVS and CDR2 FQNEAQ. The CDR3 sequence is CASSLRLLAVGAGELFF. The CDR3, as DNA: TGTGCCAGCAGCTTAAGGCTCCTAGCGGTTGGGGCCGGGGAGCTGTTTTTT.

This chain uses TRBV4-1 with TRBJ1-5; 7 nucleotides agree with TRBD1. Trimming removed 0 bases from V and 7 bases from J; junction bases left unmatched: 6. The CDR3 loop spans 15 amino acids. Germline V gives CDR1 MGHRA, CDR2 YSYEKL. The CDR3 loop is CASSQDTQGFQPQHF. CDR3 sequence (DNA): TGCGCCAGCAGCCAAGATACACAGGGGTTCCAGCCCCAGCATTTT.

The V call is TRBV9, the J call TRBJ2-7; the D gene is possibly TRBD2 (5 bases). Trimming removed 0 bases at V and 2 bases at J, with 12 bases between. Per germline, CDR1 SGDLS and CDR2 YYNGEE. This CDR3 contains 15 residues. The CDR3, as DNA: TGTGCCAGCAGCGTAGGGGCGGGTAGCGCCTACGAGCAGTACTTC. This encodes CASSVGAGSAYEQYF.

This chain joins TRBV29-1 and TRBJ1-4, with a tentative D call TRBD1 (6 bases). Germline assignment: CDR1 SQVTM and CDR2 ANQGSEA. This CDR3 spans 13 amino acids. Between the trimmed V and J ends, which lost 7 bases and 8 bases, there was a span of 17 bases. CDR3: CSAEAWGREKLFF. The CDR3 coding sequence is TGCAGCGCCGAGGCCTGGGGGCGAGAAAAACTGTTTTTT.

The chain uses TRBV28 and TRBJ2-2; D gene ambiguous. Germline loops: CDR1 MDHEN, CDR2 SYDVKM. Trimming pared 3 bases from V and 3 bases from J, leaving 5 bases between. This CDR3 comprises 13 residues. Here the CDR3 DNA reads TGTGCCAGCAGTTTCGCTGACACCGGGGAGCTGTTTTTT. This gives the protein CASSFADTGELFF. The complete variable domain, with remaining parts taken from reference TRBV28 and TRBJ2-2, reads DVKVTQSSRYLVKRTGEKVFLECVQDMDHENMFWYRQDPGLGLRLIYFSYDVKMKEKGDIPEGYSVSREKKERFSLILESASTNQTSMYLCASSFADTGELFFGEGSRLTVL.

The chain links TRBV2 to TRBJ2-1; TRBD1 agrees at 8 bases. The J segment lost 1 base and the V segment lost 3 bases, leaving 14 bases of the junction unmatched. Germline V gives CDR1 SNHLY, CDR2 FYNNEI. The CDR3 has 19 residues. CDR3 in DNA: TGTGCCAGCAGTGACAGGGCAGGGGGCGTAAGTTTATCCTACAATGAGCAGTTCTTC. Its translation is CASSDRAGGVSLSYNEQFF.

This chain connects TRBV18 to TRBJ1-5; D possibly corresponds to TRBD1 (5 bases). V was clipped by 2 bases and J by 6 bases, with 14 bases between them. Germline V gene data show CDR1 as KGHSH and CDR2 as LQKENI. The CDR3 length is 15 residues. DNA for the CDR3: TGTGCCAGCTCACCAGGAGGGGACTCTTTTCAGCCCCAGCATTTT. Residues: CASSPGGDSFQPQHF. Complete variable domain (other parts from reference TRBV18 and TRBJ1-5): NAGVMQNPRHLVRRRGQEARLRCSPMKGHSHVYWYRQLPEEGLKFMVYLQKENIIDESGMPKERFSAEFPKEGPSILRIQQVVRGDSAAYFCASSPGGDSFQPQHFGDGTRLSIL.

The chain recombines TRBV30 with TRBJ2-7; possibly TRBD2 for D (5 bases). This CDR3 spans 11 amino acids. Trimming shortened V by 2 bases and J by 4 bases, and 6 bases separated the two germline ends. Looked up from germline, CDR1 is GTSNPN and CDR2 is SVGIG (reference sequence). The CDR3 DNA reads TGTGCCTGGAGTCGGACTTACGAGCAGTACTTC. Amino acids: CAWSRTYEQYF.

The rearrangement links TRBV6-1 to TRBJ2-7, with 10 bases lining up with TRBD2. The CDR3 sequence is 15 residues long. After removal of 1 base from V and 5 bases from J, the junction contained 5 bases not matched to a gene. The V gene's germline CDR1 is MNHNS and CDR2 SASEGT. The CDR3 nucleotides read TGTGCCAGCAGTGAAGAAGCGGGAGGGCGAAACGAGCAGTACTTC. Translation: CASSEEAGGRNEQYF.

This clone was counted a few times. The V gene is TRBV20-1, the J gene TRBJ1-1; D uncertain. The CDR3 runs to 11 residues. CDR1 is DFQATT, CDR2 SNEGSKA, per germline (reference sequence). V lost 5 bases and J lost 1, with 5 bases in between. CDR3 DNA sequence: TGCAGTGCTGAAGCGAACACTGAAGCTTTCTTT. It encodes CSAEANTEAFF.

This clone was found a few times. The chain links TRBV29-1 to TRBJ2-7; D may be TRBD1 (6 bases). Trimming removed 4 bases at V and 2 bases at J, with 9 bases between. CDR1 is SQVTM and CDR2 is ANQGSEA in the germline V gene. CDR3 length: 12 amino acids. CDR3 DNA: TGCAGCGTTGGCAGGGGAACCTACGAGCAGTACTTC. Translating it yields CSVGRGTYEQYF.

This chain links TRBV7-2 with TRBJ2-5, with unresolved D. V lost 5 bases and J 9 bases, leaving 16 bases between the germline ends. The CDR3 consists of 13 residues. Germline values: CDR1 SGHTA, CDR2 FQGNSA. The CDR3 nucleotides read TGTGCCAGCAGCCCCAGACCCCTGATGGCCCAGTACTTC. Translated: CASSPRPLMAQYF.

The chain carries TRBV15 and TRBJ2-1; 10 positions match TRBD2. J was trimmed by 6 bases and V by 2 bases; bases with no gene match: 7. The germline V gene encodes CDR1 LNHNV and CDR2 YYDKDF (reference sequence). The CDR3 length is 16 residues. The chain's CDR3 is CATSRPGTSDGNEQFF. CDR3 in DNA: TGTGCCACCAGCAGACCCGGGACTAGCGACGGCAATGAGCAGTTCTTC.